The clone carrying this T cell receptor (beta chain) is a singleton in its sample. The data belong to a study of cytomegalovirus exposure and HLA in healthy donors. The CDR3 consists of 15 residues. V lost 5 bases and J 6 bases, leaving 19 bases between the germline ends. Germline CDR1 SGHTA, CDR2 FQGTGA. PCR used 60 Vbeta primers and 13 Jbeta primers. Sequenced by immunoSEQ multiplex PCR; TCRdb stores in-frame clones only, minus some. Seen here are more than 95,000 clones, more than 60% observed once, and the top ten hold over 10%. Sample: PBMCs. The chain links TRBV7-3 to TRBJ1-1; the D is unclear. The clonotype originates from a woman aged 60-70 years in good health and CMV-seropositive. The CDR3 is CASSEAGGSFSEAFF. CDR3 bases: TGTGCCAGCAGCGAGGCAGGAGGGTCGTTTTCTGAAGCTTTCTTT.